The 28 T cell receptor beta chains given below trace back to one sample, sequenced in a study of molecular identifiers for immune sequencing clone quantification. TCRdb re-derived calls from the PCR reads in MiXCR, one entry per CDR3 protein. In the table there are some 680,000 distinct CDR3 sequences, over 25% of which are singletons. Sequenced sample: naive CD8+ T cells from blood, with Jurkat cell RNA spiked in. The subset is: FACS-sorted CD8+CD4-CCR7+CD45RA+ naive T cells. The receptor source for this set is a human donor in good health. Some libraries in this study had Jurkat cell RNA spiked in.

This clonotype was seen only a few times. The genes are TRBV18 and TRBJ1-1; D call uncertain. CDR3 size: 14 residues. Germline CDR1 reads KGHSH; CDR2 reads LQKENI. V gave up 0 bases and J gave up 1 base, with 6 bases separating them. CDR3 sequence reads: CASSPPIRNTEAFF. The CDR3 DNA reads TGTGCCAGCTCACCACCGATTAGGAACACTGAAGCTTTCTTT.

This clonotype has just a few counts. This chain uses TRBV19 with TRBJ2-7; D not certain. The CDR3 is made up of 13 amino acids. The V gene's germline CDR1 is LNHDA and CDR2 SQIVND (reference sequence). The V end lost 4 bases, the J end lost 2 bases, and 9 bases lay between the germline ends. The CDR3 reads CASSSQVAYEQYF. CDR3 DNA: TGTGCCAGTAGTAGCCAGGTAGCCTACGAGCAGTACTTC.

The chain combines TRBV6-6 with TRBJ1-1, with 9 bases fitting TRBD1. Losses at the gene ends were 0 bases for V and 0 bases for J; bases not matched to a gene: 5. The V gene's germline CDR1 is MNHNY and CDR2 SVGAGI (reference sequence). CDR3 length: 17 amino acids. The CDR3 region has the DNA TGTGCCAGCAGTTACTCCCCGGGACAGGGAATGAACACTGAAGCTTTCTTT. Translating it yields CASSYSPGQGMNTEAFF.

There are a few counts of this clonotype. The chain recombines TRBV5-6 with TRBJ2-1; 9 positions agree with TRBD2. Trimming at V came to 3 bases and at J to 7 bases, leaving 11 bases not matched to a gene. This CDR3 contains 16 residues. The germline CDR1 and CDR2 sequences are SGHDT and YYEEEE. CDR3: CASSSRFSGGRNEQFF. The CDR3 DNA is TGTGCCAGCAGCTCGCGTTTTAGCGGGGGTCGAAATGAGCAGTTCTTC.

This clonotype has a handful of counts. V usage is TRBV14 and J usage is TRBJ1-1; maybe TRBD1 (6 bases). V was cut by 2 bases and J by 4 bases, with 11 bases left in between. Germline CDR1 reads SGHDN; CDR2 reads FVKESK. This CDR3 comprises 14 residues. The CDR3 nucleotides are TGTGCCAGCAGCCAACTAGGGGGGTTCACTGAAGCTTTCTTT. It translates to CASSQLGGFTEAFF.

The sample holds many counts of this clonotype. The chain links TRBV5-1 to TRBJ1-1; D is unresolved. The CDR3 runs 14 residues. The germline V and J ends were trimmed by 3 bases and 3 bases, with 12 bases remaining between them. In germline, CDR1 is SGHRS, CDR2 YFSETQ. The CDR3 DNA is TGCGCCAGCAGCTCGGAATCGGTCTACACTGAAGCTTTCTTT. Protein product: CASSSESVYTEAFF.

This clonotype was seen repeatedly, ten times or more. The chain carries TRBV24-1 and TRBJ2-3; 16 nucleotides match TRBD2. The CDR3 extends over 22 amino acids. Trimming removed 0 bases from V and 4 bases from J; junction bases left unmatched: 15. Per the germline V gene, CDR1 is KGHDR and CDR2 is SFDVKD. The CDR3 region is CATSDLSAPGLAGGPSADTQYF. CDR3 in DNA: TGTGCCACCAGTGATTTGTCGGCACCGGGACTAGCGGGAGGGCCATCGGCAGATACGCAGTATTTT.

This clonotype showed up many times. J is TRBJ2-3 and V is TRBV7-9; D is unresolved. The CDR3 has 11 amino acids. V was shortened by 6 bases and J by 6 bases, with 7 bases between the two germline ends. The germline gives CDR1 SEHNR, CDR2 FQNEAQ (reference sequence). The CDR3 sequence is CASSFGDTQYF. In DNA form, the CDR3 reads TGTGCCAGCAGTTTTGGGGATACGCAGTATTTT.

This clonotype was recorded many times. The chain has TRBV12-3 or TRBV12-4 and TRBJ1-3; the D is unclear. The CDR3 consists of 16 residues. With 1 base removed from V and 0 bases from J, the gap between germline ends came to 10 bases. The CDR3 region is CASSLGPESSGNTIYF. As DNA, the CDR3 is TGTGCCAGCAGTTTAGGACCAGAGAGCTCTGGAAACACCATATATTTT.

In its sample, this clonotype was seen a few times. In DNA, the CDR3 is TGTGCCAGCAGCTCAGGACTAGCGGGAGGGCCCTCCGGGGAGCTGTTTTTT. Protein product: CASSSGLAGGPSGELFF. The chain links TRBV5-6 to TRBJ2-2; TRBD2 matches at 15 bases. Germline CDR1 SGHDT, CDR2 YYEEEE. The CDR3 has 17 amino acids. With 3 bases clipped from V and 6 bases from J, the junction kept 6 bases outside the gene matches. Drawing the rest from reference TRBV5-6 and TRBJ2-2, the complete variable domain is DAGVTQSPTHLIKTRGQQVTLRCSPKSGHDTVSWYQQALGQGPQFIFQYYEEEERQRGNFPDRFSGHQFPNYSSELNVNALLLGDSALYLCASSSGLAGGPSGELFFGEGSRLTVL.

This clonotype was detected ten times or more. CDR3 bases: TGCAGCGTTTCCGAAGGGGTGACTGAAGCTTTCTTT. This sequence encodes CSVSEGVTEAFF. V is TRBV29-1 and J is TRBJ1-1; D might be TRBD1 (5 bases). V lost 5 bases and J 5 bases, leaving 12 bases between the germline ends. This CDR3 is 12 amino acids long. CDR1 and CDR2 from the germline V gene are SQVTM and ANQGSEA.

The rearrangement uses TRBV19 and TRBJ1-5; 10 bases align to TRBD1. V was pared by 3 bases and J by 8 bases, with 13 bases of the junction left unmatched. CDR3 size: 17 residues. Germline-derived CDR1 and CDR2 are LNHDA and SQIVND (reference sequence). CDR3 loop: CASSIGFGTGVLEPQHF. As DNA, the CDR3 is TGTGCCAGTAGTATTGGCTTCGGGACAGGGGTTTTAGAGCCCCAGCATTTT.

This clonotype showed up just a few times. This sequence may be a read error, since a much larger clone differs from it by one base. V usage is TRBV20-1 and J usage is TRBJ1-1; no clear D. This CDR3 region has 16 residues. CDR1 and CDR2 (germline): DFQATT, SNEGSKA (reference sequence). Trimming cost V 0 bases and J 2 bases, with 16 bases left between them. The DNA for the CDR3 is TGCAGTGCTAGAGATTTTCCGGCTGGGTATAACACTGAAGCTTTCTTT. This translates into CSARDFPAGYNTEAFF.

There are a few counts of this clonotype. The gene calls are TRBV28 and TRBJ1-5; possibly TRBD1 for D (6 bases). V lost 2 bases and J 4 bases, leaving 15 bases between the germline ends. CDR1 and CDR2 (germline): MDHEN, SYDVKM. This CDR3 comprises 16 residues. The CDR3 region has the DNA TGTGCCAGCAGTTTAAGGGGGTTTCGAGGGAATCAGCCCCAGCATTTT. The encoded protein is CASSLRGFRGNQPQHF. The entire variable domain, with the rest obtained from reference TRBV28 and TRBJ1-5, is as follows: DVKVTQSSRYLVKRTGEKVFLECVQDMDHENMFWYRQDPGLGLRLIYFSYDVKMKEKGDIPEGYSVSREKKERFSLILESASTNQTSMYLCASSLRGFRGNQPQHFGDGTRLSIL.

In regard to this clonotype: This CDR3 is missing its conserved last phenylalanine or tryptophan, likely due to a read error. The rearrangement joins TRBV28 to TRBJ2-6; no clear D gene. Germline CDR1 MDHEN, CDR2 SYDVKM. CDR3 length: 13 amino acids. CDR3 coding DNA: TGTGCGAGCAGCTTGGTCAGTGGGGAAGGCCTGACTGTC. This codes for CASSLVSGEGLTV.

In its sample, this clonotype was seen a few times. The V gene is TRBV24-1, the J gene TRBJ2-3; 8 nucleotides agree with TRBD1. Germline values: CDR1 KGHDR, CDR2 SFDVKD. J was trimmed by 3 bases and V by 4 bases; bases with no gene match: 8. The CDR3 extends over 16 amino acids. Here the CDR3 DNA reads TGTGCCACCAGTGACTATGACAGGGGAGTAACAGATACGCAGTATTTT. It specifies CATSDYDRGVTDTQYF.

This clonotype was picked up a small number of times. V is TRBV19 and J is TRBJ2-5; 7 nucleotides match TRBD2. J was trimmed by 4 bases and V by 1 base; bases with no gene match: 3. The CDR3 totals 14 residues. The germline V gene encodes CDR1 LNHDA and CDR2 SQIVND (reference sequence). The CDR3 here is CASSIGASGETQYF. The CDR3 DNA reads TGTGCCAGTAGTATAGGTGCTAGCGGAGAGACCCAGTACTTC. Variable domain in full (rest from reference TRBV19 and TRBJ2-5): DGGITQSPKYLFRKEGQNVTLSCEQNLNHDAMYWYRQDPGQGLRLIYYSQIVNDFQKGDIAEGYSVSREKKESFPLTVTSAQKNPTAFYLCASSIGASGETQYFGPGTRLLVL.

The V and J genes are TRBV29-1 and TRBJ2-7; D possibly corresponds to TRBD2 (5 bases). Trimming cost V 5 bases and J 3 bases, with 14 bases left between them. Germline V gene sequence: CDR1 SQVTM, CDR2 ANQGSEA. The CDR3 consists of 13 residues. This CDR3 reads CSVRYEGFYEQYF. DNA for the CDR3: TGCAGCGTTCGGTACGAGGGCTTCTACGAGCAGTACTTC.

This clonotype was observed many times. The chain employs TRBV7-2 and TRBJ2-4; weak D call: TRBD2 (7 bases). Between the trimmed V and J ends, which lost 0 bases and 2 bases, there was a span of 11 bases. The CDR3 is 16 amino acids. The germline V gene encodes CDR1 SGHTA and CDR2 FQGNSA. The CDR3 loop reads CASSLAGGAPKNIQYF. In DNA, the CDR3 is TGTGCCAGCAGCTTAGCTGGGGGGGCCCCCAAAAACATTCAGTACTTC.

This clonotype was seen repeatedly, ten times or more. This sequence joins TRBV2 and TRBJ1-2; 11 nucleotides align to TRBD1. Germline V gene lookup returns CDR1 SNHLY and CDR2 FYNNEI. Trimming at V came to 4 bases and at J to 5 bases, leaving 3 bases not matched to a gene. This CDR3 spans 14 amino acids. The CDR3 coding sequence is TGTGCCAGCAGTGGGACAGGGGGCTGGTATGGCTACACCTTC. It translates to CASSGTGGWYGYTF.

This clonotype was detected ten times or more. The chain joins TRBV7-2 to TRBJ2-3; D unresolved. CDR1 is SGHTA, CDR2 FQGNSA, per germline. V lost 2 bases to trimming and J lost 1 base, with 7 bases between them. The CDR3 loop spans 14 amino acids. As DNA, the CDR3 is TGTGCCAGCAGCTTAATCGCCCGCACAGATACGCAGTATTTT. It specifies CASSLIARTDTQYF.

This chain joins TRBV9 and TRBJ2-3; 12 nucleotides line up with TRBD1. V gave up 0 bases and J gave up 3 bases; unmatched junction bases: 5. CDR1 SGDLS and CDR2 YYNGEE come from the germline V gene. CDR3 size: 17 residues. CDR3 residues: CASSVEGTGGFTDTQYF. In nucleotides, the CDR3 is TGTGCCAGCAGCGTAGAAGGGACAGGGGGCTTTACAGATACGCAGTATTTT. The full variable domain, with the rest looked up from reference TRBV9 and TRBJ2-3, is DSGVTQTPKHLITATGQRVTLRCSPRSGDLSVYWYQQSLDQGLQFLIQYYNGEERAKGNILERFSAQQFPDLHSELNLSSLELGDSALYFCASSVEGTGGFTDTQYFGPGTRLTVL.

A word on this clonotype: Given a much more abundant clone one base away, this may be a read error. This chain connects TRBV7-9 to TRBJ2-5; 13 bases map to TRBD2. This CDR3 is 16 amino acids long. CDR1 and CDR2 from the germline V gene are SEHNR and FQNEAQ (reference sequence). This chain's CDR3 is CASSWRLAGGQEAQYF. In DNA form, the CDR3 reads TGTGCCAGCAGCTGGCGACTAGCGGGGGGCCAAGAGGCCCAGTACTTC.

Comment on this clonotype: A read error may account for a junction end that differs from germline. The chain recombines TRBV20-1 with TRBJ2-5, with 9 nucleotides matching TRBD2. This CDR3 contains 16 residues. The germline V gene encodes CDR1 DFQATT and CDR2 SNEGSKA (reference sequence). Written as DNA, the CDR3 is TGCAGTGCTAGGGGTTATCGCGGGGGGGCCCAGGAGACCCAGTGCTTC. Amino acid sequence: CSARGYRGGAQETQCF.

The chain recombines TRBV6-5 with TRBJ1-5; D is unclear. V was shortened by 6 bases and J by 2 bases, with 20 bases between the two germline ends. The CDR3 has 17 residues. The germline gives CDR1 MNHEY, CDR2 SVGAGI. The CDR3 loop reads CASSKLRRGLGNQPQHF. The CDR3 DNA reads as TGTGCCAGCAGCAAATTGCGTCGGGGTTTGGGCAATCAGCCCCAGCATTTT.

The chain employs TRBV18 and TRBJ1-1, with 8 bases aligning to TRBD1. The CDR3 has 17 residues. Germline V gene sequence: CDR1 KGHSH, CDR2 LQKENI. The V gene end was trimmed by 2 bases and the J gene end by 0 bases; junction bases not matched to a gene: 8. The CDR3 DNA reads TGTGCCAGCTCACCAGAGACAGGGGCCTACATGAACACTGAAGCTTTCTTT. Its protein product is CASSPETGAYMNTEAFF.

On this clonotype itself: No conserved phenylalanine or tryptophan is present at the end of the CDR3, so a read error is the likely explanation. It is unclear where the CDR3 begins or ends on the DNA, so no DNA is shown, and the CDR3 is as TCRdb lists it. This rearrangement joins TRBV6-2 or TRBV6-3 to TRBJ2-1; the D segment call TRBD1 is taken from the table without a DNA check. With termini counted, the CDR3 has 11 amino acids. CDR1 and CDR2 from the germline V gene are MNHEY and SVGEGT. CDR3 amino acids: CASSQRRGAFS.

This clonotype came up many times. The chain combines TRBV2 with TRBJ2-6; D unclear. There are 18 residues in the CDR3. Germline V gene sequence: CDR1 SNHLY, CDR2 FYNNEI. V was pared by 0 bases and J by 0 bases, with 12 bases between. The CDR3 coding sequence is TGTGCCAGCAGTGAAGCTAGGGTGACCGCCTCTGGGGCCAACGTCCTGACTTTC. Protein product: CASSEARVTASGANVLTF. Combining the CDR3 with reference TRBV2 and TRBJ2-6 gives the whole variable domain EPEVTQTPSHQVTQMGQEVILRCVPISNHLYFYWYRQILGQKVEFLVSFYNNEISEKSEIFDDQFSVERPDGSNFTLKIRSTKLEDSAMYFCASSEARVTASGANVLTFGAGSRLTVL.